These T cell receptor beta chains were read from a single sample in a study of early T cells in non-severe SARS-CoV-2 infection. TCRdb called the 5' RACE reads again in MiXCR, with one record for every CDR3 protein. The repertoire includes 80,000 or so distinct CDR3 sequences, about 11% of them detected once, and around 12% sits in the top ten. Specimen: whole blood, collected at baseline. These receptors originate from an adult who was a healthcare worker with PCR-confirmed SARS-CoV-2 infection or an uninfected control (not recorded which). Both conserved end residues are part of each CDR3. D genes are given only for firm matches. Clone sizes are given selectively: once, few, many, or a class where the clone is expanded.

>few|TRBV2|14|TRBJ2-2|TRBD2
CAIPASGVVGELFF
TGTGCCATCCCGGCTAGCGGGGTGGTCGGGGAGCTGTTTTTT
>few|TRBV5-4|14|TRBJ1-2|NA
CASSTGGGVYGYTF
TGTGCCAGCAGCACGGGGGGGGGCGTCTATGGCTACACCTTC
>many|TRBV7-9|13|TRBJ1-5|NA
CASSTQSNQPQHF
TGTGCCAGCAGCACGCAGAGCAATCAGCCCCAGCATTTT
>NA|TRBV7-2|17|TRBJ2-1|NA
CASSLAGLTSSYNEQFF
TGTGCCAGCAGCTTAGCGGGCCTCACTAGCTCCTACAATGAGCAGTTCTTC
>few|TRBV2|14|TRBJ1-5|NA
CASSGVQETQPQHF
TGTGCCAGCAGTGGTGTACAGGAGACTCAGCCCCAGCATTTT
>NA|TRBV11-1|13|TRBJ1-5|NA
CASSPDGQQPQHF
TGTGCCAGCAGCCCGGACGGCCAACAGCCCCAGCATTTT
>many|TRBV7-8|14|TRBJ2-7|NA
CASGEGSTLYEQYF
TGTGCCAGCGGAGAGGGGAGTACACTCTACGAGCAGTACTTC
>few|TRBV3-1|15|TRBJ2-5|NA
CASSHLLGGEETQYF
TGTGCCAGCAGCCATCTGCTCGGCGGGGAGGAGACCCAGTACTTC
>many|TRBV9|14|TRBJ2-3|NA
CASSVLAGTDTQYF
TGTGCCAGCAGCGTACTAGCAGGCACAGATACGCAGTATTTT
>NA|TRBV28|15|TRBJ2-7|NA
CASSPPGRLTYEQYF
TGTGCCAGCAGTCCCCCGGGACGGCTAACCTACGAGCAGTACTTC
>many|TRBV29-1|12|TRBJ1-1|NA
CSVDRGESEAFF
TGCAGCGTTGATCGAGGGGAATCTGAAGCTTTCTTT
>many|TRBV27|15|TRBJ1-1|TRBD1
CASSLRGLWGTEAFF
TGTGCCAGCAGTTTAAGGGGGCTCTGGGGCACTGAAGCTTTCTTT
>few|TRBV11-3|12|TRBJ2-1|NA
CASSSDSNEQFF
TGTGCCAGCAGCTCGGACAGCAATGAGCAGTTCTTC
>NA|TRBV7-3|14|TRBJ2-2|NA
CASSYGMTPGELFF
TGTGCCAGCAGCTACGGGATGACCCCCGGGGAGCTGTTTTTT
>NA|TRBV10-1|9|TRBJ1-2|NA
CASRCRYTF
TGCGCCAGCAGGTGCCGCTACACCTTC
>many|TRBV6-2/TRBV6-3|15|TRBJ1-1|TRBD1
CASSYSQGGITEAFF
TGTGCCAGCAGTTACTCCCAGGGGGGGATTACTGAAGCTTTCTTT
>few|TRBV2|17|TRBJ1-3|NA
CASSERRAQRPGNTIYF
TGTGCCAGCAGTGAAAGACGCGCTCAGCGCCCTGGAAACACCATATATTTT
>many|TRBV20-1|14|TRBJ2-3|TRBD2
CSAKGRGEADTQYF
TGCAGTGCGAAGGGGCGGGGGGAAGCAGATACGCAGTATTTT
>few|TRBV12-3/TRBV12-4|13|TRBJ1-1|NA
CASSPDGNTEAFF
TGTGCCAGCAGTCCCGACGGAAACACTGAAGCTTTCTTT
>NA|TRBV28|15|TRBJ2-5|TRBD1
CASRHPGQVAETQYF
TGTGCCAGCAGACACCCGGGACAGGTGGCTGAGACCCAGTACTTC
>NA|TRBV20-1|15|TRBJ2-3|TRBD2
CSATLLAGGVDTQYF
TGCAGTGCTACATTACTAGCGGGGGGGGTAGATACGCAGTATTTT
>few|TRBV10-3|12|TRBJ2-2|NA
CAIRGVSGELFF
TGTGCCATCCGCGGGGTGTCCGGGGAGCTGTTTTTT
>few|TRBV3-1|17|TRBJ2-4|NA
CASSQDLGARAKNIQYF
TGTGCCAGCAGCCAAGATTTGGGGGCCAGAGCCAAAAACATTCAGTACTTC
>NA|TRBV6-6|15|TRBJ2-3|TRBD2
CASSPSGGLTDTQYF
TGTGCCAGCAGCCCTAGCGGGGGCCTCACAGATACGCAGTATTTT
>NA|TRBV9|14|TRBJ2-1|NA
CASSGSSSYNEQFF
TGTGCCAGCAGCGGCTCGAGCTCCTACAATGAGCAGTTCTTC
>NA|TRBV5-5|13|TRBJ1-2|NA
CASSIQGAAGYTF
TGTGCCAGCAGCATTCAGGGAGCGGCGGGCTACACCTTC
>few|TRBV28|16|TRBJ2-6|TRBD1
CASSLEGAPGANVLTF
TGTGCCAGCAGTTTAGAGGGGGCGCCTGGGGCCAACGTCCTGACTTTC
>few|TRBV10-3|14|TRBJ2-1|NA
CAISEAAVYNEQFF
TGTGCCATCAGTGAAGCAGCAGTCTACAATGAGCAGTTCTTC
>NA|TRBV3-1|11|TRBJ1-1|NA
CASEGPTEAFF
TGTGCCAGCGAGGGGCCCACTGAAGCTTTCTTT
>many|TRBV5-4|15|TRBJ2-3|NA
CASSFSGTYTDTQYF
TGTGCCAGCAGCTTTTCGGGGACCTACACAGATACGCAGTATTTT
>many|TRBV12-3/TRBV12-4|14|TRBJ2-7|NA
CASSFSTTGVEQYF
TGTGCCAGCAGTTTTAGCACGACGGGGGTAGAGCAGTACTTC
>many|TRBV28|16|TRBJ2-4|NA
CASSFGVYLAKNIQYF
TGTGCCAGCAGTTTCGGGGTCTACCTAGCCAAAAACATTCAGTACTTC